Described below is a single T cell receptor beta chain sequence and its context. V lost 7 bases to trimming and J lost 1 base; unmatched junction nucleotides: 7. The CDR3 covers 15 residues. Germline values: CDR1 MNHNY, CDR2 SVGAGI (reference sequence). The source of the sample is a study of Ad26.COV2.S vaccination and SARS-CoV-2 variants. Across the study: Ad26.COV2.S given intramuscularly, once or twice 56 days apart.

TCRdb's table, derived via immunoSEQ multiplex PCR, lists solely in-frame clones and lacks some. In the table there are 290,000 or so clones, more than 75% of which are singletons. Stated treatment: 15 to 20 received Ad26.COV2.S at low or high dose, single or two shots; about 5 received placebo; per-sample allocation not given. Vaccine and placebo recipients were sampled on day 63 after the first injection. The study used a vaccine consisting of an Ad26 vector that expressed Wuhan-strain SARS-CoV-2 spike. The sequencing here drew on peripheral blood, taken in a trial of Ad26.COV2.S vaccine versus placebo. J is TRBJ1-5 and V is TRBV6-6, with TRBD1 identical over 7 bases. This receptor was identified in a person aged 18-60 years who received the Ad26.COV2.S COVID-19 vaccine or a placebo. The CDR3 spells CASIRTGESNQPQHF. CDR3 DNA: TGTGCCAGCATCAGAACAGGGGAAAGCAATCAGCCCCAGCATTTT.